The entry that follows covers one T cell receptor (beta chain) sequence. The record originates from a study of blood T cell repertoires in COVID-19. At the level of the study: Sample material is recorded as cDNA or gDNA derived from T cells, B-cell-depleted T cells, or PBMCs.

V was pared by 6 bases and J by 7 bases, with 27 bases between. This CDR3 spans 17 amino acids. The germline gives CDR1 MNHEY, CDR2 SVGEGT. Only in-frame clones appear in the TCRdb table, and some are missing; sequencing was by immunoSEQ multiplex PCR. This repertoire shows fewer than 350,000 clones, approximately 86% found once; its top ten account for about 8.5%. Sequencing was performed on peripheral blood. The gene calls are TRBV6-2 or TRBV6-3 and TRBJ1-2, with a weak D call TRBD1 (6 bases). The TCR was taken from a man between 18 and 35 years old with active or convalescent COVID-19. In DNA, the CDR3 is TGTGCCAGCAGCTCGAACGGGGGGCTCGGCTTATCCGGTGGCTACACCTTC. Amino acids: CASSSNGGLGLSGGYTF.